This record looks at one T cell receptor (beta chain) sequence and its context. The CDR3 is made up of 16 amino acids. Trimming stripped 6 bases from V and 0 bases from J, with 18 bases between. Germline assignment: CDR1 LGHNA and CDR2 YNFKEQ. PCR used 60 Vbeta primers and 13 Jbeta primers. The data were produced by immunoSEQ multiplex PCR, yet TCRdb's version contains in-frame clones alone and is incomplete. Of fewer than 250,000 clones listed, approximately 78% are singletons. This record comes from a study of cytomegalovirus exposure and HLA in healthy donors. Across the whole study: Early release data held about 85 million unique TCRs from HLA-typed donors.

The clonotype originates from a male donor in good health and CMV-seronegative. Source material: PBMCs. The rearrangement uses TRBV4-2 and TRBJ2-7; weak D call: TRBD2 (7 bases). The CDR3 sequence: CASSHSRGGASYEQYF. Written as DNA, the CDR3 is TGTGCCAGCAGTCACTCGAGGGGGGGAGCCTCCTACGAGCAGTACTTC.